The 10 T cell receptor beta chains below come from one sample, sequenced in a study of regulatory T cells in long-lasting Graves disease (dated by TCRdb to about 2021). Sample time point, as interpreted from the label and publication: newly diagnosed GD, antithyroid drugs for less than 3 months. RNA was extracted from PBMCs in TRIzol for both TCR sequencing and RNA sequencing. Preparation of the library involved multiplex PCR. Sequenced using an Illumina HiSeq 4000. CDR3 regions were amplified by Arm-PCR with iRepertoire HTBI primers to construct TCR beta libraries. The raw public data were reprocessed by TCRdb itself: fastp quality trimming at Q25, MiXCR clonotype calling, in-frame beta chains only. Every distinct CDR3 protein forms one entry, paired with its most common genes and DNA. The sample yields about 500,000 distinct CDR3 sequences; around 12% were counted once. The ten most abundant clones make up roughly 9.3% of the sample.

This same sample was also taken into another study, of T cells in Graves' hyperthyroidism and ophthalmopathy.

The input for sequencing was peripheral blood mononuclear cells (PBMCs), taken at new diagnosis, from a patient treated with antithyroid drugs. These receptors were collected from a woman in her thirties with Graves disease. Donor details come from another sample of the same person, matched by shared clones.

This clonotype was seen ten or more times. The chain is built from TRBV3-1 and TRBJ2-5; 10 bases align to TRBD1. V shed 7 bases, J shed 4 bases, and the junction held 9 bases outside the gene matches. CDR1 is LGHDT and CDR2 is YNNKEL in the germline V gene (reference sequence). This CDR3 is 15 amino acids long. The chain's CDR3 is CASKSQTGGVETQYF. The DNA of the CDR3 is TGTGCCAGCAAATCCCAGACAGGGGGCGTAGAGACCCAGTACTTC.

This clonotype was found a few times. The chain is built from TRBV12-3 or TRBV12-4 and TRBJ2-7; D may match TRBD1 or TRBD2 (5 bases each). V was trimmed by 6 bases and J by 7 bases, leaving 16 bases between them. CDR3 size: 13 residues. CDR3 residues: CASSSGTPGEQYF. CDR3 in DNA: TGTGCCAGCAGCTCCGGGACCCCGGGGGAGCAGTACTTC.

This clonotype was counted ten times or more. The chain combines TRBV15 with TRBJ2-3, with D perhaps matching TRBD2 (6 bases). The CDR3 covers 13 residues. Trimming took 5 bases from V and 4 from J, leaving 10 bases between them. Germline V gives CDR1 LNHNV, CDR2 YYDKDF (reference sequence). CDR3 sequence: CATSPRLADTQYF. CDR3 sequence (DNA): TGTGCCACCAGCCCGAGACTAGCAGATACGCAGTATTTT.

This clonotype was observed at least ten times. The genes are TRBV2 and TRBJ1-5; no reliable D call. The germline CDR1 and CDR2 sequences are SNHLY and FYNNEI. V shed 1 base and J shed 0 bases, with 10 bases lying between them. The CDR3 is made up of 16 amino acids. CDR3 sequence: CASSEVSGYSNQPQHF. CDR3 bases: TGTGCCAGCAGTGAAGTTAGCGGGTATAGCAATCAGCCCCAGCATTTT.

In this sample, this clonotype turned up many times. This chain links TRBV5-1 with TRBJ2-1; 8 bases are a match to TRBD2. Germline CDR1 reads SGHRS; CDR2 reads YFSETQ. The junction had 11 bases not matched to a gene; V was cut back by 4 bases and J by 5 bases. The CDR3 consists of 16 residues. The CDR3 DNA reads as TGCGCCAGCAGCACGAGCGGGAGCCCCTTCAACAATGAGCAGTTCTTC. Amino acids: CASSTSGSPFNNEQFF.

A few counts support this clonotype. This likely reflects a read error, since a far larger clone is one base away. The rearrangement uses TRBV24-1 and TRBJ2-5; 8 nucleotides agree with TRBD1. The assigned J gene may be wrong: the sequence end matches TRBJ2-1 better. The CDR3 is 14 residues long. From germline, CDR1 is KGHDR and CDR2 SFDVKD. The CDR3 sequence is CATSDMRGQVEQFF. Here the CDR3 DNA reads TGTGCCACCAGTGATATGCGGGGACAGGTTGAGCAGTTCTTC.

This clonotype was observed many times. The chain joins TRBV6-5 to TRBJ1-2; a possible D gene is TRBD1 (5 bases). Trimming removed 0 bases from V and 5 bases from J, with 7 bases in between. The germline gives CDR1 MNHEY, CDR2 SVGAGI. This CDR3 has 13 residues. CDR3: CASSYSTAYGYTF. CDR3 bases: TGTGCCAGCAGTTACTCGACAGCGTATGGCTACACCTTC.

This clonotype was counted only a few times. The chain couples TRBV19 to TRBJ2-7; 9 nucleotides match TRBD1. Germline V gene sequence: CDR1 LNHDA, CDR2 SQIVND (reference sequence). The CDR3 runs 15 residues. V dropped 6 bases and J dropped 1; count of bases not matched to a gene: 7. CDR3 DNA: TGTGCCAGTAGCCTCGGACAGGGGCGGTCCTACGAGCAGTACTTC. Translation: CASSLGQGRSYEQYF.

This clonotype was recorded a few times. The chain recombines TRBV27 with TRBJ1-5; D remains ambiguous. Deletions cut 3 bases from V and 7 bases from J, with 16 bases between. Germline V gene sequence: CDR1 MNHEY, CDR2 SMNVEV (reference sequence). CDR3 size: 15 residues. The CDR3 reads CASSFTGSRKQPQHF. The DNA for the CDR3 is TGTGCCAGCAGTTTTACTGGGTCCAGGAAGCAGCCCCAGCATTTT.

This clonotype was recorded many times. The chain joins TRBV2 to TRBJ1-2, with 7 bases lining up with TRBD1. The germline V gene encodes CDR1 SNHLY and CDR2 FYNNEI. This CDR3 region has 13 residues. After removal of 7 bases from V and 8 bases from J, the junction contained 10 bases not matched to a gene. In DNA, the CDR3 is TGTGCCAGCACCTACGGCGAGACAGGGGGCTACACCTTC. This codes for CASTYGETGGYTF.